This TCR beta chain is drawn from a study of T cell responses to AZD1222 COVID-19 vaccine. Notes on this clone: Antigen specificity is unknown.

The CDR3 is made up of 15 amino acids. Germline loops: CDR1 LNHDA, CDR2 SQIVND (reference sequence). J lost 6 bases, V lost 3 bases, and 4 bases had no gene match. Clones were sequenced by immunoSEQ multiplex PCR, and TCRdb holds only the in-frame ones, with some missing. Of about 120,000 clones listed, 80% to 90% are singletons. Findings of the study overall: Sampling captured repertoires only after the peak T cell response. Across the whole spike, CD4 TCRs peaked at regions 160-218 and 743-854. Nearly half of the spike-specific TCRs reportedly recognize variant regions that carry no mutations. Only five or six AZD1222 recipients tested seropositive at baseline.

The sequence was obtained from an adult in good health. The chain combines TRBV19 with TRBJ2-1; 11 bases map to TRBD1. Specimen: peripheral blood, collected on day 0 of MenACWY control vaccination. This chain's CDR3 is CASSIQDRGLNEQFF. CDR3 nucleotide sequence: TGTGCCAGTAGTATCCAGGACAGGGGGCTCAATGAGCAGTTCTTC.